This T cell receptor (beta chain) was sequenced during a study of T-cell reconstitution after alpha-beta-depleted transplantation in children. Notes on the study in general: A year post-transplant, T-cell counts and diversity derived mostly from newly produced T cells.

This clonotype was detected a few times. Its antigen is not known. The authors prepared the TCRbeta library with unique molecular identifiers. TCRdb reprocessed the PCR reads with MiXCR, giving one entry per CDR3 protein. The sample consists of approximately 520,000 distinct CDR3 sequences, over 10% of them appearing once. Germline-derived CDR1 and CDR2 are LGHNA and YNFKEQ. This CDR3 comprises 15 residues. Trimming cost V 0 bases and J 0 bases, with 6 bases left between them. The material was PBMCs, mostly from graft donor cells, obtained 180 days after TCRalphabeta/CD19-depleted stem cell transplant. The source of this sequence is a female patient aged 2-15 years who had a stem cell transplant for aplastic anemia, so the T cells may come from the graft donor. The chain joins TRBV4-2 to TRBJ1-3; D is ambiguous. CDR3 residues: CASSQEAFSGNTIYF. In DNA, the CDR3 is TGTGCCAGCAGCCAAGAGGCCTTCTCTGGAAACACCATATATTTT.